A selection of T cell receptor beta chains follows, all from one sample in a study of cytomegalovirus exposure and HLA in healthy donors. Method: immunoSEQ multiplex PCR; TCRdb's copy keeps in-frame clones and lacks some. This sample has around 120,000 clones; 74% occur once, and the top ten carry 2% to 3%. Sequencing was carried out using PBMCs. Receptor source: a man between 50 and 59 years old in good health and CMV-seropositive. CDR3s include the opening cysteine and the closing phenylalanine or tryptophan. Each record gives: CDR3 DNA, CDR3 protein, J gene, D gene, V gene, clone size. D genes are given only for firm matches. Clone size is given for some rows only: seen once, a few or many times, or a class if the clone is expanded.

CDR3nt: TGTGCTAGTGGTTTGCCCTCCCAGGCTGAATTGATGAACACTGAAGCTTTCTTT
CDR3aa: CASGLPSQAELMNTEAFF
j_gene: TRBJ1-1
d_gene: -
v_gene: TRBV12-5
abundance: -

CDR3nt: TGTGCCAGCAGCTTACCGGGACAGGGGCCCTCCTATAATTCACCCCTCCACTTT
CDR3aa: CASSLPGQGPSYNSPLHF
j_gene: TRBJ1-6
d_gene: TRBD1
v_gene: TRBV14
abundance: -

CDR3nt: TGTGCCACCAGCAGAGATCCGGTCGCGCGGTCAGGGGACTATGGCTACACCTTC
CDR3aa: CATSRDPVARSGDYGYTF
j_gene: TRBJ1-2
d_gene: -
v_gene: TRBV15
abundance: -

CDR3nt: TGTGCCAGCAGCCCCTGGACAGGGGGCGCGGAGGGCTACACCTTC
CDR3aa: CASSPWTGGAEGYTF
j_gene: TRBJ1-2
d_gene: TRBD1
v_gene: TRBV7-8
abundance: -

CDR3nt: TGTGCCAGCAGGCATAGTAACAGGGTCGACTATGACTACACCTTC
CDR3aa: CASRHSNRVDYDYTF
j_gene: TRBJ1-2
d_gene: -
v_gene: TRBV5-4
abundance: -

CDR3nt: TGTGCCAGCAGCGACGGACAAAACTATGGCTACACCTTC
CDR3aa: CASSDGQNYGYTF
j_gene: TRBJ1-2
d_gene: -
v_gene: TRBV9
abundance: -

CDR3nt: TGTGCCAGCAGCTTAAGGAGACAGGTCTCCTACGAGCAGTACTTC
CDR3aa: CASSLRRQVSYEQYF
j_gene: TRBJ2-7
d_gene: -
v_gene: TRBV13
abundance: -

CDR3nt: TGTGCCAGCAGCTACCGCGTTGGCGAGCAGTACTTC
CDR3aa: CASSYRVGEQYF
j_gene: TRBJ2-7
d_gene: -
v_gene: TRBV6-6
abundance: -

CDR3nt: TGCGCCAGCAGCTTGGAGACTAGCGGGGGGGCCAGCACAGATACGCAGTATTTT
CDR3aa: CASSLETSGGASTDTQYF
j_gene: TRBJ2-3
d_gene: TRBD2
v_gene: TRBV5-1
abundance: -

CDR3nt: TGTGCCAGCAGCTCAATATTGAGGGCAAACACCGGGGAGCTGTTTTTT
CDR3aa: CASSSILRANTGELFF
j_gene: TRBJ2-2
d_gene: -
v_gene: TRBV5-6
abundance: -

CDR3nt: TGTGCCAGCAGCCAAGATCTTGTTACTAGCGGAGTTTACGAGCAGTACTTC
CDR3aa: CASSQDLVTSGVYEQYF
j_gene: TRBJ2-7
d_gene: TRBD2
v_gene: TRBV4-2
abundance: -

CDR3nt: TGTGCCAGCAGCTTAGTGGGACTAGCGGGAGATACGCAGTATTTT
CDR3aa: CASSLVGLAGDTQYF
j_gene: TRBJ2-3
d_gene: TRBD2
v_gene: TRBV7-9
abundance: -

CDR3nt: TGTGCCAGCAGCGTAGATATAGCGGGGGTGTCTAGCACAGATACGCAGTATTTT
CDR3aa: CASSVDIAGVSSTDTQYF
j_gene: TRBJ2-3
d_gene: TRBD2
v_gene: TRBV9
abundance: -

CDR3nt: TGCGCCAGCAGCCAAGGAACAGGGATTAGCAATCAGCCCCAGCATTTT
CDR3aa: CASSQGTGISNQPQHF
j_gene: TRBJ1-5
d_gene: -
v_gene: TRBV4-1
abundance: -

CDR3nt: TGTGCCAGCAGCCAAGTGGGAGGGGTAGATGGCTACACCTTC
CDR3aa: CASSQVGGVDGYTF
j_gene: TRBJ1-2
d_gene: -
v_gene: TRBV4-2
abundance: -

CDR3nt: TGCAGCGTCGAGGACAGGGAATCGTATGGCTACACCTTC
CDR3aa: CSVEDRESYGYTF
j_gene: TRBJ1-2
d_gene: TRBD1
v_gene: TRBV29-1
abundance: -

CDR3nt: TGTGCCAGCAGTGAAGGAGGGGGCGCCTACGAGCAGTACTTC
CDR3aa: CASSEGGGAYEQYF
j_gene: TRBJ2-7
d_gene: -
v_gene: TRBV6-5
abundance: -

CDR3nt: TGTGCCAGCAGCTCTCACAGCGGGGCAGATACGCAGTATTTT
CDR3aa: CASSSHSGADTQYF
j_gene: TRBJ2-3
d_gene: TRBD2
v_gene: TRBV9
abundance: few

CDR3nt: TGTGCCAGCTCACCACGGAGGGACACTGAAGCTTTCTTT
CDR3aa: CASSPRRDTEAFF
j_gene: TRBJ1-1
d_gene: -
v_gene: TRBV18
abundance: -

CDR3nt: TGTGCCAGCAGTGAAACACAGGTCTCTCGGTATGGCTACACCTTC
CDR3aa: CASSETQVSRYGYTF
j_gene: TRBJ1-2
d_gene: -
v_gene: TRBV2
abundance: -

CDR3nt: TGTGCCAGCAGCTTAGGCGGAACGGGAGGCTACAATGAGCAGTTCTTC
CDR3aa: CASSLGGTGGYNEQFF
j_gene: TRBJ2-1
d_gene: TRBD2
v_gene: TRBV5-4
abundance: -

CDR3nt: TGTGCCAGCAAAACCGGGACCTACGAGCAGTACTTC
CDR3aa: CASKTGTYEQYF
j_gene: TRBJ2-7
d_gene: -
v_gene: TRBV2
abundance: -

CDR3nt: TGTGCCAGCAGACCTCGGGAGGGTTACAATGAGCAGTTCTTC
CDR3aa: CASRPREGYNEQFF
j_gene: TRBJ2-1
d_gene: TRBD2
v_gene: TRBV7-9
abundance: -

CDR3nt: TGTGCCAGCAGCTCCCCACTAGCGGGGGTAGATACGCAGTATTTT
CDR3aa: CASSSPLAGVDTQYF
j_gene: TRBJ2-3
d_gene: TRBD2
v_gene: TRBV5-4
abundance: -

CDR3nt: TGCGCCAGCAGTGAGTCGAGAGTAGCGCCTTACACAGATACGCAGTATTTT
CDR3aa: CASSESRVAPYTDTQYF
j_gene: TRBJ2-3
d_gene: -
v_gene: TRBV10-1
abundance: -

CDR3nt: TGTGCCAGCAGCTCCGGACAGGGAAACACCATATATTTT
CDR3aa: CASSSGQGNTIYF
j_gene: TRBJ1-3
d_gene: -
v_gene: TRBV7-2
abundance: -

CDR3nt: TGTGCCAGCAGCCCACGGACAGGGTTGGGAACTGAAGCTTTCTTT
CDR3aa: CASSPRTGLGTEAFF
j_gene: TRBJ1-1
d_gene: TRBD1
v_gene: TRBV7-9
abundance: -

CDR3nt: TGTGCCAGCAGTGCATCAGGGAACTATGGCTACACCTTC
CDR3aa: CASSASGNYGYTF
j_gene: TRBJ1-2
d_gene: -
v_gene: TRBV2
abundance: -

CDR3nt: TGCAGCGTTGAACTCGCTAGCGGGGGGAATGAGCAGTTCTTC
CDR3aa: CSVELASGGNEQFF
j_gene: TRBJ2-1
d_gene: TRBD2
v_gene: TRBV29-1
abundance: -

CDR3nt: TGTGCCAGCAGCTTAACAGATATCGGCGGGGAGCAGTACTTC
CDR3aa: CASSLTDIGGEQYF
j_gene: TRBJ2-7
d_gene: -
v_gene: TRBV7-2
abundance: once

CDR3nt: TGTGCCAGCAGTTACTCGCCTAGCTCCCAGGATACGCAGTATTTT
CDR3aa: CASSYSPSSQDTQYF
j_gene: TRBJ2-3
d_gene: -
v_gene: TRBV6-5
abundance: -

CDR3nt: TGTGCCAGCAGCTTAATGGACGGGGGCTACGAGCAGTACTTC
CDR3aa: CASSLMDGGYEQYF
j_gene: TRBJ2-7
d_gene: -
v_gene: TRBV7-8
abundance: -

CDR3nt: TGTGCCAGCAGCGGAAGACTAGCGGGGAAAAGGGATACGCAGTATTTT
CDR3aa: CASSGRLAGKRDTQYF
j_gene: TRBJ2-3
d_gene: TRBD2
v_gene: TRBV11-3
abundance: -

CDR3nt: TGTGCCAGCTCATCAGTGAGGGGCACAGATACGCAGTATTTT
CDR3aa: CASSSVRGTDTQYF
j_gene: TRBJ2-3
d_gene: -
v_gene: TRBV18
abundance: once

CDR3nt: TGTGCCAGCAGTTTAGGGGCAGGGGGCCAAGAGACCCAGTACTTC
CDR3aa: CASSLGAGGQETQYF
j_gene: TRBJ2-5
d_gene: TRBD1
v_gene: TRBV27
abundance: -

CDR3nt: TGTGCCACCAGCAGAGAATTAGGAAAAGGGGACAGGGGGACCCAGTACTTC
CDR3aa: CATSRELGKGDRGTQYF
j_gene: TRBJ2-5
d_gene: TRBD1
v_gene: TRBV15
abundance: -

CDR3nt: TGTGCCAGCAGCCCGACCGGGACTAGCGGTTACGAGCAGTACTTC
CDR3aa: CASSPTGTSGYEQYF
j_gene: TRBJ2-7
d_gene: TRBD2
v_gene: TRBV7-9
abundance: -

CDR3nt: TGTGCCAGCAGTTGGGGACTAGATTCTTCCAAAAACATTCAGTACTTC
CDR3aa: CASSWGLDSSKNIQYF
j_gene: TRBJ2-4
d_gene: TRBD2
v_gene: TRBV6-5
abundance: -

CDR3nt: TGTGCCAGTAGGCGAGGGAGGGGAAACACCATATATTTT
CDR3aa: CASRRGRGNTIYF
j_gene: TRBJ1-3
d_gene: -
v_gene: TRBV19
abundance: few

CDR3nt: TGTGCCAGCAGCGGGGGGGCAGGACAAGAGACCCAGTACTTC
CDR3aa: CASSGGAGQETQYF
j_gene: TRBJ2-5
d_gene: -
v_gene: TRBV7-6
abundance: -

CDR3nt: TGTGCCAGCAGCTCTACAGGGGGCAGGGAGACCCAGTACTTC
CDR3aa: CASSSTGGRETQYF
j_gene: TRBJ2-5
d_gene: TRBD1
v_gene: TRBV5-6
abundance: -

CDR3nt: TGTGCTAGTGGCATCAAGCCTCGGGACAGGGGCTACGAGCAGTACTTC
CDR3aa: CASGIKPRDRGYEQYF
j_gene: TRBJ2-7
d_gene: TRBD1
v_gene: TRBV12-5
abundance: -

CDR3nt: TGTGCCAGTAGAGGACAGAGTGGAAACACCATATATTTT
CDR3aa: CASRGQSGNTIYF
j_gene: TRBJ1-3
d_gene: -
v_gene: TRBV19
abundance: -

CDR3nt: TGTGCCAGCAGCCACGACAGGGCTTGGCAAGAGACCCAGTACTTC
CDR3aa: CASSHDRAWQETQYF
j_gene: TRBJ2-5
d_gene: TRBD1
v_gene: TRBV14
abundance: few

CDR3nt: TGTGCCACTCGCGGGGGGGGCACAGATACGCAGTATTTT
CDR3aa: CATRGGGTDTQYF
j_gene: TRBJ2-3
d_gene: TRBD2
v_gene: TRBV10-3
abundance: -

CDR3nt: TGTGCCAGCGGTGAACAGGGTATTGATGGCTACACCTTC
CDR3aa: CASGEQGIDGYTF
j_gene: TRBJ1-2
d_gene: -
v_gene: TRBV2
abundance: once

CDR3nt: TGTGCCAGCAGTGAAGCGGACAGGGTCCACTTC
CDR3aa: CASSEADRVHF
j_gene: TRBJ2-4
d_gene: TRBD1
v_gene: TRBV6-1
abundance: -

CDR3nt: TGCGCCAGCAGCTTAGGACAGGGAGGGACAGATACGCAGTATTTT
CDR3aa: CASSLGQGGTDTQYF
j_gene: TRBJ2-3
d_gene: -
v_gene: TRBV5-1
abundance: -

CDR3nt: TGTGCCAGCTCACCATTTGACATGAGTTACGAGCAGTACTTC
CDR3aa: CASSPFDMSYEQYF
j_gene: TRBJ2-7
d_gene: -
v_gene: TRBV18
abundance: -

CDR3nt: TGCGCCAGCAGCCCCGGGGGGAGGGCCGGGGAGCTGTTTTTT
CDR3aa: CASSPGGRAGELFF
j_gene: TRBJ2-2
d_gene: TRBD2
v_gene: TRBV5-1
abundance: -

CDR3nt: TGTGCCAGCTCACCAGGGGCTGAATTCTATGGCTACACCTTC
CDR3aa: CASSPGAEFYGYTF
j_gene: TRBJ1-2
d_gene: -
v_gene: TRBV18
abundance: -

CDR3nt: TGTGCCAGCAGCGTAGGGGGGGGGACTAGCGTCTACGAGCAGTACTTC
CDR3aa: CASSVGGGTSVYEQYF
j_gene: TRBJ2-7
d_gene: TRBD2
v_gene: TRBV9
abundance: few

CDR3nt: TGCGCCAGCAGCTTGGCGGACAGGCTAAGCGGGCAGTACTTC
CDR3aa: CASSLADRLSGQYF
j_gene: TRBJ2-7
d_gene: TRBD1
v_gene: TRBV5-1
abundance: few

CDR3nt: TGTGCCAGCAGTGAATCTTACTATGGCTACACCTTC
CDR3aa: CASSESYYGYTF
j_gene: TRBJ1-2
d_gene: -
v_gene: TRBV25-1
abundance: -